Reported below is one T cell receptor beta chain. Its target antigen remains unknown. No base quality values were provided; no much bigger clone lies one nucleotide off. The donors were healthy, HIV-negative adults with no recently reported acute infections or vaccinations. All donors were Caucasian adults living in Nashville, Tennessee, USA. CD4+ T cells were enriched by magnetic negative selection, after which naive cells were positively selected on CD45RA and the negative fraction was taken as the memory subset. After blood collection by leukapheresis, PBMCs were isolated using Ficoll-Histopaque density gradient centrifugation and then cryopreserved in the vapor phase of liquid nitrogen. Analytical flow cytometry was used to check the purity and quantity of every magnetically sorted T cell population. Genomic DNA was isolated from each sorted fraction and quantified by UV absorbance on a Nanodrop 2000c.

The entry originates in a study of shared clonotypes between healthy human individuals (TCRdb year 2020). Study-wide context: The cohort included three men and two women between 18 and 49 years of age. For each donor, CD4 naive and CD4 memory were each run on three plates, CD8 naive on two plates, and CD8 memory on one plate. To estimate repertoire size and how much clonotype sharing occurs between individuals, the study deeply sequenced the blood TCR repertoires of about 5 healthy adults. Different laboratories and diverse techniques were used to prepare libraries and sequence TCR repertoires, to increase sequencing depth and limit assay-specific biases. Between about 0.9 and 9 billion PBMCs per donor were obtained by leukapheresis.

Using the deep immunoSEQ assay, multiplex PCR amplified TCR CDR3 regions from genomic DNA. Extracted genomic DNA from each cell subset was distributed evenly across all wells of several immunoSEQ 96-well plates, and each plate was treated as a replicate. For sorted subsets, each replicate PCR was loaded with roughly 200 ng genomic DNA, equivalent to 30,000 to 35,000 T cell genomes. The purified libraries were quantified using a Qubit 3.0 fluorometer, sized with a Bioanalyzer 2100, and then quantified again using the KAPA Library Quantification kit. Every immunoSEQ 96-well plate was sequenced on a dedicated single-read 150-cycle Illumina NextSeq 550 flow cell. As for the authors' bioinformatics: The immunoSEQ output contained only junctional sequences without quality scores, so filtering could not match that applied to full-length reads. Sequences were annotated with PyIR, a Python wrapper for IgBLAST v1.9, and V/J genes and CDR3 were assigned using IMGT germline references. Reads were removed for weak V/J assignments (E-value above 1e-6), missing CDR3, stop codons, out-of-frame junctions, or ambiguous translated residues. A V3J clonotype was defined by an identical inferred V gene, J gene, and CDR3 amino acid sequence. Percentage overlap between repertoires was calculated by dividing the number of shared unique clonotypes by the size of the smaller repertoire. Three approaches were used to assess repertoire richness: RTK rarefaction, the Chao1 estimator, and Recon v2.1 estimates of unobserved clonotypes. OLGA was used to compute generation probabilities for all TCRbeta clonotypes that the gDNA method yielded from a handful of donors. TCRdb provides this immuneACCESS table in a form limited to in-frame rearrangements. Some clones are lacking; in checked studies, under half of them reflect an unresolved V gene, and why the rest are absent is not known. The V and J calls and clone size were taken over from that table, and D and trimming were inferred from the DNA. This sample is represented by under 2,500,000 clones; approximately 94% of them were singletons. The ten most abundant clones make up roughly 0.13% of the sample.

Broad study findings and their caveats: Pairwise subsampling led to the expectation that sequencing depth would affect the degree of clonotype sharing among donors. Naive subsets generally had larger estimated clonotype richness than memory subsets. Clonotypes shared by all four sorted-subset donors showed higher generation probabilities than non-shared clonotypes. Incomplete sequencing was indicated by rarefaction of sorted-subset datasets, despite the large sequencing depth. Sampling was restricted to blood, and TCR repertoires in tissue are likely to differ from TCR repertoires in blood. Because the study included only a small number of donors, the genetic and exposure-history diversity represented was limited. Sharing across a handful of donors was observed for approximately 5% of naive CD4, over 3% of naive CD8, roughly 2.4% of memory CD4, and roughly 0.4% of memory CD8 clonotypes.

The CDR1 and CDR2 encoded by the germline V gene are SGHVS and FQNEAQ. The CDR3 numbers 13 residues from cysteine through phenylalanine. Only CDR3 DNA is held: 39 bases, read in frame from base 1. V is cut by 0 bases and J by 7 bases, and the space between the germline ends is 9 bases. The source material was naive CD4+ T cells sorted from blood. Taken with the paper, the label for cell subset or site translates to: CD45RA+ positively selected. The V and J segments used are TRBV7-8 and TRBJ2-5; the D element could tentatively be TRBD1 or TRBD2, as 5 bases agree for each. The sequence was collected from a man aged 18 to 30 in good health. The CDR3 reads CASSLAGEGTQYF. The sequenced DNA is TGTGCCAGCAGCTTAGCGGGGGAAGGGACCCAGTACTTC.